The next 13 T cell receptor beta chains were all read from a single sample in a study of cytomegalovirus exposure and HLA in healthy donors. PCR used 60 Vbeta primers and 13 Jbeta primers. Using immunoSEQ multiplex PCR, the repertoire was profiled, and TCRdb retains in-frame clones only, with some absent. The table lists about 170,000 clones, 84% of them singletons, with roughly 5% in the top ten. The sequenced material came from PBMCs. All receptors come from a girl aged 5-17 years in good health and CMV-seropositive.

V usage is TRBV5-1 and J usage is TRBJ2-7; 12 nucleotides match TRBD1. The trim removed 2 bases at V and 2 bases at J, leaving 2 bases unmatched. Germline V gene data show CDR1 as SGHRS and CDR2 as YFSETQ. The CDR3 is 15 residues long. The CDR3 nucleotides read TGCGCCAGCAGCTTTAGGGACAGGGGGCCCTACGAGCAGTACTTC. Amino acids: CASSFRDRGPYEQYF.

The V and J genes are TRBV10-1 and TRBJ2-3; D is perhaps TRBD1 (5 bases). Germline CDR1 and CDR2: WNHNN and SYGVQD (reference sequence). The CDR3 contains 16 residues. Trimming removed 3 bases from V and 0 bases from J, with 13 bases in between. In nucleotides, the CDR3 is TGCGCCAGCAGTGATTCTGGACACCTTAGCACAGATACGCAGTATTTT. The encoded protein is CASSDSGHLSTDTQYF.

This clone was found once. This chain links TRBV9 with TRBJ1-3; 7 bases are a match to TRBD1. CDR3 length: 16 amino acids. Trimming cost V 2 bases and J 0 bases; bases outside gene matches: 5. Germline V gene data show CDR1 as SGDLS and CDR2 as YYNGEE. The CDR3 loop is CASSVTSGGSGNTIYF. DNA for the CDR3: TGTGCCAGCAGCGTTACCTCAGGGGGCTCTGGAAACACCATATATTTT. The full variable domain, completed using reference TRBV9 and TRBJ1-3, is DSGVTQTPKHLITATGQRVTLRCSPRSGDLSVYWYQQSLDQGLQFLIQYYNGEERAKGNILERFSAQQFPDLHSELNLSSLELGDSALYFCASSVTSGGSGNTIYFGEGSWLTVV.

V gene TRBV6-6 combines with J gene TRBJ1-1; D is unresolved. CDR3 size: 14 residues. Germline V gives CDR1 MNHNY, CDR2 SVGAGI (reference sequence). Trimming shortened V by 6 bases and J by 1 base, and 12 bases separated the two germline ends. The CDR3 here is CASSPERPNTEAFF. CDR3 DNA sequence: TGTGCCAGCAGCCCCGAGCGCCCGAACACTGAAGCTTTCTTT.

CDR3 DNA sequence: TGCGCCAGCAGCCAAGATATCTTCGGGGGCTACGAGCAGTACTTC. Amino acid sequence: CASSQDIFGGYEQYF. V and J are TRBV4-1 and TRBJ2-7; D may be TRBD2 (6 bases). Germline CDR1 MGHRA, CDR2 YSYEKL. This CDR3 is 15 amino acids long. The V and J ends lost 0 bases and 3 bases respectively, with 12 bases between them.

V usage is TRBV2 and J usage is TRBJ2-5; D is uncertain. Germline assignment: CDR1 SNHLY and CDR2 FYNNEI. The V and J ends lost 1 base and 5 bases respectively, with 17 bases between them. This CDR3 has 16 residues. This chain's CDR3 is CASSEGGSYIAETQYF. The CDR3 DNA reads TGTGCCAGCAGTGAAGGAGGATCCTACATCGCCGAGACCCAGTACTTC.

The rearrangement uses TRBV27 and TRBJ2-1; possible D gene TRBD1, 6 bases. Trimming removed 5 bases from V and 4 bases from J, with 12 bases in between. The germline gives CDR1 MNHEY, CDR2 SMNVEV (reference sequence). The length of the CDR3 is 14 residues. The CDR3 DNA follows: TGTGCCAGCAGTCCTCGGACAGATTACAATGAGCAGTTCTTC. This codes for CASSPRTDYNEQFF.

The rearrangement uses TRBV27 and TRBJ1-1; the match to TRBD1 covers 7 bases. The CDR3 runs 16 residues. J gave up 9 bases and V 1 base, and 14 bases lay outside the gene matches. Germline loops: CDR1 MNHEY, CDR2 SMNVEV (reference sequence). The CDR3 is CASSLFRGPSGEKAFF. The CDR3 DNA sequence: TGTGCCAGCAGTTTATTTAGGGGGCCCTCCGGAGAGAAAGCTTTCTTT.

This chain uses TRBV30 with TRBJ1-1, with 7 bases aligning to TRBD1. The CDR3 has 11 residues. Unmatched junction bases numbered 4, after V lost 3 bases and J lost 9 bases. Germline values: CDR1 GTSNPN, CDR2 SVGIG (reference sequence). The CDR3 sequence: CAWSETGQAFF. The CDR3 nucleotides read TGTGCCTGGAGCGAGACAGGGCAAGCTTTCTTT. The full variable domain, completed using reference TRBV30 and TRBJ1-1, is SQTIHQWPATLVQPVGSPLSLECTVEGTSNPNLYWYRQAAGRGLQLLFYSVGIGQISSEVPQNLSASRPQDRQFILSSKKLLLSDSGFYLCAWSETGQAFFGQGTRLTVV.

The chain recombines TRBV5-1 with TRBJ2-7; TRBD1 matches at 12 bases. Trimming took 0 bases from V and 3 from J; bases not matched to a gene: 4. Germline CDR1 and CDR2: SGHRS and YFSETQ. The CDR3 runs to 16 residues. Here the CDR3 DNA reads TGCGCCAGCAGCTTGGATTGGGACAGGGGGCTCTACGAGCAGTACTTC. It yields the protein CASSLDWDRGLYEQYF. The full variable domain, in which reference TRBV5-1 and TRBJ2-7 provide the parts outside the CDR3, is KAGVTQTPRYLIKTRGQQVTLSCSPISGHRSVSWYQQTPGQGLQFLFEYFSETQRNKGNFPGRFSGRQFSNSRSEMNVSTLELGDSALYLCASSLDWDRGLYEQYFGPGTRLTVT.

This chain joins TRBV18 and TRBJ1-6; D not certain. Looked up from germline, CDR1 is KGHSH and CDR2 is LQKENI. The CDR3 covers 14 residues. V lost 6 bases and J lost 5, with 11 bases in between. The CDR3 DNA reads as TGTGCCAGCTCCGCGGACTGGAATAATTCACCCCTCCACTTT. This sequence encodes CASSADWNNSPLHF.

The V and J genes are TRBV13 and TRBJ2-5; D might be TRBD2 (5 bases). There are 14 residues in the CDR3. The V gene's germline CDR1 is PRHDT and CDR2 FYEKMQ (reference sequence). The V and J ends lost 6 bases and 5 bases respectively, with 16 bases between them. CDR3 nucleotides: TGTGCCAGCAGTAGTAGACGCACGGGGGAGACCCAGTACTTC. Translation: CASSSRRTGETQYF.

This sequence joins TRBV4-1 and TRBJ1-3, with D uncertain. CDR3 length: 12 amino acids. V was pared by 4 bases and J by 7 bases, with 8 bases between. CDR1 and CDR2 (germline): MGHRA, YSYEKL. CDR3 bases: TGCGCCAGCAGCCGAGGAGGCAACACCATATATTTT. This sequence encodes CASSRGGNTIYF.